This T cell receptor beta chain appears in the sequencing data of a study of early T cells in non-severe SARS-CoV-2 infection. For the study at large: From unsorted whole blood, bulk RNA was sequenced, and the chains remained unpaired.

The protocol attached unique molecular identifiers to individual cDNA molecules. TCRdb reprocessed the 5' RACE reads with MiXCR, giving one entry per CDR3 protein. This repertoire shows some 50,000 distinct CDR3 sequences, around 8.4% found once; its top ten account for 4.2%. The CDR3 runs to 14 residues. From germline, CDR1 is DFQATT and CDR2 SNEGSKA (reference sequence). V was trimmed by 1 base and J by 2 bases, leaving 9 bases between them. This clonotype was found many times. The chain employs TRBV20-1 and TRBJ2-1; TRBD2 might be the D (6 bases). Specimen: whole blood. This sequence was found in an adult who was a healthcare worker with PCR-confirmed SARS-CoV-2 infection or an uninfected control (not recorded which). In nucleotides, the CDR3 is TGCAGTGCTAGAGGCCTAGCGACCTACAATGAGCAGTTCTTC. Encoded protein: CSARGLATYNEQFF.